Listed below are T cell receptor beta chains from one sample, sequenced in a study. Assay used: immunoSEQ multiplex PCR; TCRdb lists only in-frame clones, some missing. This sample has 45,000 to 55,000 clones; approximately 93% occur once, and the top ten carry approximately 12%. The sequencing sample was made of PBMCs. These receptors were collected from a middle-aged man with rheumatoid arthritis. Each CDR3 is given with its conserved first and last residue. A D gene is named only where the DNA matches it firmly. Size tells how often a clone was seen (once, few, many) or the class of an expanded clone, and some rows leave it out.

CDR3aa	CDR3nt	j_gene	d_gene	len	v_gene	abundance
CASGAETQYF	TGTGCCAGCGGCGCAGAGACCCAGTACTTC	TRBJ2-5	-	10	TRBV25-1	-
CASSGTGTGARRQYF	TGTGCCAGCAGCGGTACCGGGACAGGGGCTCGTAGGCAGTACTTC	TRBJ2-7	TRBD1	15	TRBV5-6	-
CASSLGLRPLNTEAFF	TGTGCCAGCAGCTTAGGGCTCCGCCCCCTGAACACTGAAGCTTTCTTT	TRBJ1-1	-	16	TRBV7-2	-
CASSSPRDSYSEGREAFF	TGCGCCAGCAGTTCCCCCCGGGACAGTTATTCGGAGGGTCGTGAAGCTTTCTTT	TRBJ1-1	TRBD1	18	TRBV5-1	-
CASSLQGQGRETQYF	TGTGCCAGCAGCTTACAGGGGCAGGGGAGAGAGACCCAGTACTTC	TRBJ2-5	-	15	TRBV13	-
CASSEFGSSYEQYF	TGTGCCAGCAGTGAGTTCGGCAGCTCCTACGAGCAGTACTTC	TRBJ2-7	-	14	TRBV6-1	-
CASSYRARGLFEQYF	TGTGCCAGCAGTTACAGGGCCAGGGGGCTGTTTGAGCAGTACTTC	TRBJ2-7	TRBD1	15	TRBV6-5	once
CASSLEWGIVAGEQYF	TGTGCCAGCAGCTTGGAATGGGGTATAGTCGCGGGAGAGCAGTACTTC	TRBJ2-7	-	16	TRBV5-5	-
CAWSGLTGTGAGELFF	TGTGCCTGGAGTGGACTAACAGGGACGGGCGCCGGGGAGCTGTTTTTT	TRBJ2-2	-	16	TRBV30	-
CSVKSTLSYEQYF	TGCAGCGTTAAGAGTACATTATCCTACGAGCAGTACTTC	TRBJ2-7	-	13	TRBV29-1	once
CASSPEEKSYNEQFF	TGTGCCAGTAGTCCCGAGGAGAAATCCTACAATGAGCAGTTCTTC	TRBJ2-1	-	15	TRBV19	-
CASRRTGSYEQYF	TGTGCCAGCAGACGGACAGGTTCCTACGAGCAGTACTTC	TRBJ2-7	TRBD1	13	TRBV28	-
CASSSAGTGNTEAFF	TGCGCCAGCAGCTCCGCCGGCACGGGGAACACTGAAGCTTTCTTT	TRBJ1-1	-	15	TRBV5-1	-
CASSPREMGFSYF	TGTGCCAGCAGTCCCCGGGAGATGGGATTCTCTTACTTC	TRBJ2-5	-	13	TRBV2	-
CASSLEARDRLGDRNTIYF	TGTGCCAGCAGCTTAGAAGCACGGGACAGGTTAGGGGATCGAAACACCATATATTTT	TRBJ1-3	TRBD1	19	TRBV7-9	once
CASRRTEAKETQYF	TGTGCCAGCAGACGGACTGAGGCTAAGGAGACCCAGTACTTC	TRBJ2-5	-	14	TRBV11-2	-
CASSDGWPLHF	TGTGCCAGCAGTGACGGGTGGCCCCTCCACTTT	TRBJ1-6	-	11	TRBV6-4	few
CASSPATKTDTQYF	TGTGCCAGCAGCCCAGCGACTAAAACAGATACGCAGTATTTT	TRBJ2-3	-	14	TRBV7-8	-
CASSFQGRQPQHF	TGTGCCAGCAGCTTTCAGGGCCGGCAGCCCCAGCATTTT	TRBJ1-5	-	13	TRBV7-9	-
CASSQGTGVGYTF	TGCGCCAGCAGCCAAGGGACAGGAGTGGGCTACACCTTC	TRBJ1-2	TRBD1	13	TRBV4-1	-
CASSPGLPTHQPQHF	TGTGCCAGCTCACCGGGACTGCCTACCCATCAGCCCCAGCATTTT	TRBJ1-5	-	15	TRBV18	-
CASSLERGSYEQYF	TGTGCCAGCAGCTTAGAACGGGGATCCTACGAGCAGTACTTC	TRBJ2-7	-	14	TRBV7-8	-
CASSSQGGSYEQYF	TGTGCCAGCAGCTCCCAGGGGGGCTCCTACGAGCAGTACTTC	TRBJ2-7	-	14	TRBV5-5	-
CASSLYASGTTSYNEQFF	TGTGCCAGCAGTTTATATGCCTCCGGGACAACCTCCTACAATGAGCAGTTCTTC	TRBJ2-1	-	18	TRBV27	-
CASSQWGGGTEAFF	TGCGCCAGCAGCCAATGGGGTGGGGGGACTGAAGCTTTCTTT	TRBJ1-1	-	14	TRBV4-1	once
CASSPRQGAQDGYTF	TGTGCCAGCAGCCCGCGACAGGGGGCTCAGGATGGCTACACCTTC	TRBJ1-2	TRBD1	15	TRBV9	once
CASSRGGGNTEAFF	TGTGCCAGCAGCCGGGGGGGCGGGAACACTGAAGCTTTCTTT	TRBJ1-1	-	14	TRBV3-1/TRBV3-2	-
CAWSLLMNYGYTF	TGTGCCTGGAGTCTGCTTATGAACTATGGCTACACCTTC	TRBJ1-2	-	13	TRBV30	-
CASSPLGAGGKNIQYF	TGTGCCAGCTCTCCGCTGGGGGCGGGCGGCAAAAACATTCAGTACTTC	TRBJ2-4	-	16	TRBV18	-
CASSFLAIFGETQYF	TGTGCCAGCAGTTTCCTCGCGATATTCGGAGAGACCCAGTACTTC	TRBJ2-5	-	15	TRBV28	-
CAWAGGHGETQYF	TGTGCCTGGGCGGGGGGTCACGGAGAGACCCAGTACTTC	TRBJ2-5	TRBD2	13	TRBV30	-
CATSDTQGTGELFF	TGTGCCACCAGTGACACGCAGGGAACCGGGGAGCTGTTTTTT	TRBJ2-2	-	14	TRBV24-1	-
CASSTQRGGVGGAFF	TGCGCCAGCAGCACACAAAGAGGGGGGGTCGGTGGAGCTTTCTTT	TRBJ1-1	-	15	TRBV10-2	-
CASSFRGSSTGELFF	TGTGCCAGCAGCTTTAGGGGGAGCTCCACCGGGGAGCTGTTTTTT	TRBJ2-2	-	15	TRBV11-3	-
CASGKRGEQYF	TGTGCCAGCGGAAAGAGGGGAGAGCAGTACTTC	TRBJ2-7	-	11	TRBV28	-
CSASGRRASPDTQYF	TGCAGTGCTAGTGGGAGACGGGCGTCCCCCGATACGCAGTATTTT	TRBJ2-3	-	15	TRBV20-1	-
CAWTQGLYGYTF	TGTGCCTGGACTCAGGGTCTCTATGGCTACACCTTC	TRBJ1-2	-	12	TRBV30	-
CASSQEARGQTIYGYTF	TGTGCCAGCAGCCAAGAGGCTAGAGGGCAGACCATCTATGGCTACACCTTC	TRBJ1-2	-	17	TRBV3-1/TRBV3-2	-
CASSTRGKSGANVLTF	TGTGCCAGTAGTACCCGGGGGAAATCTGGGGCCAACGTCCTGACTTTC	TRBJ2-6	-	16	TRBV19	-
CASSRGLTNEKLFF	TGTGCCAGCTCACGGGGACTAACTAATGAAAAACTGTTTTTT	TRBJ1-4	-	14	TRBV18	-
CASSSGLAGGGEQFF	TGTGCCAGCAGCTCCGGACTAGCGGGAGGGGGTGAGCAGTTCTTC	TRBJ2-1	TRBD2	15	TRBV7-9	once
CASSPDWGEGVYEQYF	TGTGCCAGCAGCCCGGACTGGGGCGAAGGTGTATACGAGCAGTACTTC	TRBJ2-7	-	16	TRBV5-4	-
CASSSLPNQPQHF	TGTGCCAGCAGTTCGTTACCAAATCAGCCCCAGCATTTT	TRBJ1-5	-	13	TRBV6-5	-
CASSLAAEQYF	TGTGCCAGCAGCTTGGCAGCGGAGCAGTACTTC	TRBJ2-7	-	11	TRBV11-1	-